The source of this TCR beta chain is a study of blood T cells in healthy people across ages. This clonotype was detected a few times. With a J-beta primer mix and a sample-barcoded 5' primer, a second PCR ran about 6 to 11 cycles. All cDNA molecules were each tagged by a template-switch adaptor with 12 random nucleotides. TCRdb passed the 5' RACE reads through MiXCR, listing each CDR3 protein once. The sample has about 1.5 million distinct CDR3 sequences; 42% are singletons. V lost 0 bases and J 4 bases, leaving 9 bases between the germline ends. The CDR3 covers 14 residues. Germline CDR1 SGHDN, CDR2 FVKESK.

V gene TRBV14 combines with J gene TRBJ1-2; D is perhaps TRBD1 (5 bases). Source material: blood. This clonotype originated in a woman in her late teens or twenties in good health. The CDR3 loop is CASSQDSRAYGYTF. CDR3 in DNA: TGTGCCAGCAGCCAAGACAGCAGGGCCTATGGCTACACCTTC. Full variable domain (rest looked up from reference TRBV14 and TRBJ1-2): EAGVTQFPSHSVIEKGQTVTLRCDPISGHDNLYWYRRVMGKEIKFLLHFVKESKQDESGMPNNRFLAERTGGTYSTLKVQPAELEDSGVYFCASSQDSRAYGYTFGSGTRLTVV.